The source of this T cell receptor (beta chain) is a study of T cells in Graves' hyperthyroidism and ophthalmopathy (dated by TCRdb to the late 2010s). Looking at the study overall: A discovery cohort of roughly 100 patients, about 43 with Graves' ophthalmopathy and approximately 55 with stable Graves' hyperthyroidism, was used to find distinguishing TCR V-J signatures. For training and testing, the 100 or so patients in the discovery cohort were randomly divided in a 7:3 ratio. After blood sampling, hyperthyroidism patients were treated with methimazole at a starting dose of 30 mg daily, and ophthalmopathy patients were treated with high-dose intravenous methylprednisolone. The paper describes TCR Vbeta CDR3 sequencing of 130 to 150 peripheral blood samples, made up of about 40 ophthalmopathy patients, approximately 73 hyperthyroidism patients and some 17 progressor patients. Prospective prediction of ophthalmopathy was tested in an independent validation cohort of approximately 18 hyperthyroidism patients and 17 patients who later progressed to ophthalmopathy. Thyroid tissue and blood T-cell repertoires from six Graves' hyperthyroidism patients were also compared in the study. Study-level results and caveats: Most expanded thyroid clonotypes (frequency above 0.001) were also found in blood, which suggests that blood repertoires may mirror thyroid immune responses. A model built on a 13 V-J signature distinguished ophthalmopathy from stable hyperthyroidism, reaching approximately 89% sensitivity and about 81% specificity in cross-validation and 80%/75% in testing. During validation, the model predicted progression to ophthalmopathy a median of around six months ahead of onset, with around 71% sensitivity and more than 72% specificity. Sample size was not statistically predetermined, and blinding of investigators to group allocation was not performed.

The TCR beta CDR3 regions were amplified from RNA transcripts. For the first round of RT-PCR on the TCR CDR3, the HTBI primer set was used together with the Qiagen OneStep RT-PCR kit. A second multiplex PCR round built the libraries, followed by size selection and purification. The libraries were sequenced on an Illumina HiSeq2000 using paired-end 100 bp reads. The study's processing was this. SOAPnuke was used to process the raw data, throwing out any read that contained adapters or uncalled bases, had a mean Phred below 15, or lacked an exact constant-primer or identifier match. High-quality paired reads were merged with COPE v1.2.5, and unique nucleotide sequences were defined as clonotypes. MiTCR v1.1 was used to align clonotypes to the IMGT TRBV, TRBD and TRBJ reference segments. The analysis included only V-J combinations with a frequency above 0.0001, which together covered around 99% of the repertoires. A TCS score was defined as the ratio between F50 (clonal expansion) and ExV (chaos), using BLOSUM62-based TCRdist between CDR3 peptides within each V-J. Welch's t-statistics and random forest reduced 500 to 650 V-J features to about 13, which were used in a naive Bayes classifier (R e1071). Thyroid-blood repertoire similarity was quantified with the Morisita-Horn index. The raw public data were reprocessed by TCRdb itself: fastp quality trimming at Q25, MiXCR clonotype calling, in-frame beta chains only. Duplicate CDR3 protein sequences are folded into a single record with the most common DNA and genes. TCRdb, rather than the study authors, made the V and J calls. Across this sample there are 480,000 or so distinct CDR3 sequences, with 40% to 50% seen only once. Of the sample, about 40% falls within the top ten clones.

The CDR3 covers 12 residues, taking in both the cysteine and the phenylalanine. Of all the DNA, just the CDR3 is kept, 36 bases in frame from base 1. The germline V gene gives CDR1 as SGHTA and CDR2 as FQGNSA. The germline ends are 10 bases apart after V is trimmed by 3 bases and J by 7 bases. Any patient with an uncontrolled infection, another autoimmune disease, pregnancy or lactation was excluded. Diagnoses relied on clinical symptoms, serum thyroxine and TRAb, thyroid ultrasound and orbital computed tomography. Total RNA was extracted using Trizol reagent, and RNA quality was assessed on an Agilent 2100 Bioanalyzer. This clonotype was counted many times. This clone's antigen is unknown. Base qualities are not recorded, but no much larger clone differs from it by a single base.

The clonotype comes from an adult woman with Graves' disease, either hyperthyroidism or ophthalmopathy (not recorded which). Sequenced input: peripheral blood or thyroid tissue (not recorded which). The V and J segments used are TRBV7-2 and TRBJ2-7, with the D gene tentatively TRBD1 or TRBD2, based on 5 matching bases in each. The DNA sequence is TGTGCCAGCAGCTTCGGGACGGGGGAGCAGTACTTC. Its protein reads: CASSFGTGEQYF. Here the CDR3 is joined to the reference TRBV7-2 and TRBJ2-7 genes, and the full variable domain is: GAGVSQSPSNKVTEKGKDVELRCDPISGHTALYWYRQSLGQGLEFLIYFQGNSAPDKSGLPSDRFSAERTGGSVSTLTIQRTQQEDSAVYLCASSFGTGEQYFGPGTRLTVT.